The present T cell receptor beta chain was sequenced within a study of cytomegalovirus exposure and HLA in healthy donors. In the PCR, 60 Vbeta and 13 Jbeta primers were used. The table came from immunoSEQ multiplex PCR; TCRdb's copy has only in-frame clones and leaves some out. The repertoire holds approximately 97,000 clones, with 81% as singletons. Broader study findings: In the analysis, some V segments, TRBV6-2 and TRBV6-3 included, were excluded as indistinguishable. In a later analysis, most CMV-associated TCR beta chains appeared HLA-restricted.

This clone was found a few times. Its antigen is currently unknown. The germline V gene has CDR1 LNHDA and CDR2 SQIVND (reference sequence). The length of the CDR3 is 12 residues. The ends were cut back, 5 bases at V and 15 bases at J, with 17 bases in the middle. The chain is built from TRBV19 and TRBJ2-1, with a weak D call TRBD1 (6 bases). The sample taken for sequencing was PBMCs. The clonotype was recovered from a woman aged 70 to 79 in good health and CMV-seropositive. DNA for the CDR3: TGTGCCAGTAGTCTCTCCGGGACAACGTGGTTCTTC. It translates to CASSLSGTTWFF.